This TCR beta chain came from a study of blood T cell repertoires in COVID-19. In the study overall: Acute-phase and convalescent COVID-19 samples originated in the United States, Italy and Spain.

CDR1 is SEHNR and CDR2 is FQNEAQ in the germline V gene (reference sequence). V lost 5 bases to trimming and J lost 2 bases, with 10 bases between them. This CDR3 has 14 amino acids. During active infection, Seattle patients enrolled and were then monitored through disease. In the study's own analysis: The assay estimated nucleated cells by amplifying reference gene primers. Assay: immunoSEQ multiplex PCR; the TCRdb copy retains only in-frame clones and omits some. V and J calls plus clone size are reproduced from that table; the DNA served to infer D and trimming. This table has 150,000 or so clones, more than 85% appearing once.

The specimen was peripheral blood. The TCR comes from an older woman with COVID-19, enrolled during active disease. V usage is TRBV7-9 and J usage is TRBJ1-3, with D perhaps matching TRBD1 (5 bases). The CDR3 nucleotides read TGTGCCAGCAGCACCGGGGGGGCTGGAAACACCATATATTTT. Translated, it gives CASSTGGAGNTIYF.